Listed below are T cell receptor beta chains from one sample, sequenced in a study of blood T cell repertoires in COVID-19. Method: immunoSEQ multiplex PCR; TCRdb's copy keeps in-frame clones and lacks some. Here the sample spans approximately 230,000 clones, around 90% being singletons. Sample: PBMCs or T cells enriched from blood (not recorded which). These receptors originate from a woman younger than 30 who had recovered from COVID-19. CDR3s include the opening cysteine and the closing phenylalanine or tryptophan. A D gene is named only where the DNA matches it firmly. Rows give clone size only sometimes, using once, few, many, or a class for an expanded clone.

>TRBV27|14|TRBD2|once|TRBJ2-1
TGTGCCAGCAGTTATAGGACTAGCCTTAATGAGCAGTTCTTC
CASSYRTSLNEQFF
>TRBV9|16|TRBD1|.|TRBJ1-2
TGTGCCAGCAGCGTAGGAGGGGGACAGGGGGCGTTCGGCTACACCTTC
CASSVGGGQGAFGYTF
>TRBV5-1|15|.|.|TRBJ2-3
TGCGCCAGCAGCTTGATGACTACCTTCACAGATACGCAGTATTTT
CASSLMTTFTDTQYF
>TRBV7-9|13|.|.|TRBJ1-1
TGTGCCAGCAGGGCCGCAGTGAACACTGAAGCTTTCTTT
CASRAAVNTEAFF
>TRBV27|17|.|.|TRBJ1-2
TGTGCCAGCAGTCCCTCCCGGGGGGACGACGTAATATATGGCTACACCTTC
CASSPSRGDDVIYGYTF
>TRBV6-5|13|.|few|TRBJ1-1
TGTGCCAGCACCACGGGGGGGAGGGCTGAAGCTTTCTTT
CASTTGGRAEAFF
>TRBV28|17|.|.|TRBJ2-3
TGTGCCAGCAGTCTCCCCCGGGGTTATCAAGGGTCAGATACGCAGTATTTT
CASSLPRGYQGSDTQYF
>TRBV28|15|.|.|TRBJ1-2
TGTGCCAGCAGTCTCCCGGACAGTCGGAACTATGGCTACACCTTC
CASSLPDSRNYGYTF
>TRBV5-4|16|.|.|TRBJ1-6
TGTGCCAGCAGCCCCGAAGGCGGGGGCTTTAATTCACCCCTCCACTTT
CASSPEGGGFNSPLHF
>TRBV11-2|12|.|.|TRBJ1-2
TGTGCCAGCAGCTTTTCAGGGAATGGCTACACCTTC
CASSFSGNGYTF
>TRBV6-4|13|.|.|TRBJ1-5
TGTGCCAGCAGTGTGGAGGCGGGTCAGCCCCAGCATTTT
CASSVEAGQPQHF
>TRBV11-3|16|.|.|TRBJ1-3
TGTGCCAGCAGCTTTATCACAGGCCACTCTGGAAACACCATATATTTT
CASSFITGHSGNTIYF
>TRBV5-1|15|.|.|TRBJ2-3
TGCGCCAGCAGCTTCGGAGGTAGCCGTTCAGATACGCAGTATTTT
CASSFGGSRSDTQYF
>TRBV5-6|12|TRBD1|.|TRBJ1-6
TGTGCCAGCAGCCCCGACAGGGTCGCCCTCCACTTT
CASSPDRVALHF
>TRBV27|15|.|.|TRBJ2-7
TGTGCCAGCAGCCGAACCAGGCGACAAGACTACGAGCAGTACTTC
CASSRTRRQDYEQYF
>TRBV11-3|14|TRBD2|.|TRBJ2-1
TGTGCCAGCACCGGAGGGAGGGGACACAATGAGCAGTTCTTC
CASTGGRGHNEQFF
>TRBV19|15|.|.|TRBJ1-3
TGTGCCAGTAGTCCAACAGGCCTCTCTGGAAACACCATATATTTT
CASSPTGLSGNTIYF
>TRBV18|13|TRBD2|.|TRBJ2-7
TGTGCCAGCTCAACGACTAGCGTCTACGAGCAGTACTTC
CASSTTSVYEQYF
>TRBV7-3|14|.|.|TRBJ1-2
TGTGCCAGCAGCCCCGGAGGTGGAGGTCGCGGCTACACCTTC
CASSPGGGGRGYTF
>TRBV7-7|13|TRBD1|.|TRBJ2-1
TGTGCTAGCAGTCAACAGGGGGCCAATGAGCAGTTCTTC
CASSQQGANEQFF
>TRBV6-2/TRBV6-3|13|.|.|TRBJ2-7
TGTGCCAGCAGTTCGACAGGCCGGAACGAGCAGTACTTC
CASSSTGRNEQYF
>TRBV9|17|TRBD2|.|TRBJ2-7
TGTGCCAGCAGCGTAGGACTAGCGGGCAACTCGGCCTACGAGCAGTACTTC
CASSVGLAGNSAYEQYF
>TRBV6-5|14|.|.|TRBJ2-1
TGTGCCAGCAGTTCGCGGGGTGTAAACAATGAGCAGTTCTTC
CASSSRGVNNEQFF
>TRBV9|13|.|.|TRBJ2-1
TGTGCCAGCAGCGTCCGGGGGTTAAATGAGCAGTTCTTC
CASSVRGLNEQFF
>TRBV5-1|14|.|.|TRBJ2-6
TGCGCCAGCAGCTTGGGGATGTCGGGGAACGTCCTGACTTTC
CASSLGMSGNVLTF
>TRBV20-1|13|.|.|TRBJ1-1
TGCAGTGCTAGTAGGACAGTGAACACTGAAGCTTTCTTT
CSASRTVNTEAFF
>TRBV9|13|.|.|TRBJ2-1
TGTGCCAGCAGCGTAGAGGGGTACAATGAGCAGTTCTTC
CASSVEGYNEQFF
>TRBV5-1|14|TRBD1|once|TRBJ1-1
TGCGCCAGCAGCTCTGGACAGGTAAACACTGAAGCTTTCTTT
CASSSGQVNTEAFF
>TRBV7-6|20|.|.|TRBJ2-5
TGTGCCAGCAGCTTAGTTCGGGTGTCATTATTAGGTCCACGGCGGGAGACCCAGTACTTC
CASSLVRVSLLGPRRETQYF
>TRBV19|15|TRBD2|.|TRBJ2-7
TGTGCCAGTAGTGCGAGCGGGGGGGCCAGCTACGAGCAGTACTTC
CASSASGGASYEQYF
>TRBV3-1/TRBV3-2|16|TRBD2|.|TRBJ2-2
TGTGCCAGCAGCCAAGGGGGAGCGGGGCCGACCGGGGAGCTGTTTTTT
CASSQGGAGPTGELFF
>TRBV4-3|17|TRBD2|.|TRBJ2-3
TGCGCCAGCAGCCAAGCCTCGGTAGCGGGGGTTGGAGATACGCAGTATTTT
CASSQASVAGVGDTQYF
>TRBV7-2|14|.|.|TRBJ1-2
TGTGCCAGCAGCTTAGTACGCGGGGGGCATGGCTACACCTTC
CASSLVRGGHGYTF
>TRBV28|15|TRBD2|.|TRBJ2-1
TGTGCCAGCAGCGCGCGGGAGTTCGGGTACAATGAGCAGTTCTTC
CASSAREFGYNEQFF
>TRBV9|15|TRBD2|.|TRBJ2-3
TGTGCCAGCAGCCCGCTAGCGGTAAGCACAGATACGCAGTATTTT
CASSPLAVSTDTQYF
>TRBV6-2/TRBV6-3|14|.|few|TRBJ2-3
TGTGCCAGCAGCCCTAGCGAAAGCACAGATACGCAGTATTTT
CASSPSESTDTQYF
>TRBV19|14|.|.|TRBJ1-1
TGTGCCAGTAGTAAGAATAGGAGGAACACTGAAGCTTTCTTT
CASSKNRRNTEAFF